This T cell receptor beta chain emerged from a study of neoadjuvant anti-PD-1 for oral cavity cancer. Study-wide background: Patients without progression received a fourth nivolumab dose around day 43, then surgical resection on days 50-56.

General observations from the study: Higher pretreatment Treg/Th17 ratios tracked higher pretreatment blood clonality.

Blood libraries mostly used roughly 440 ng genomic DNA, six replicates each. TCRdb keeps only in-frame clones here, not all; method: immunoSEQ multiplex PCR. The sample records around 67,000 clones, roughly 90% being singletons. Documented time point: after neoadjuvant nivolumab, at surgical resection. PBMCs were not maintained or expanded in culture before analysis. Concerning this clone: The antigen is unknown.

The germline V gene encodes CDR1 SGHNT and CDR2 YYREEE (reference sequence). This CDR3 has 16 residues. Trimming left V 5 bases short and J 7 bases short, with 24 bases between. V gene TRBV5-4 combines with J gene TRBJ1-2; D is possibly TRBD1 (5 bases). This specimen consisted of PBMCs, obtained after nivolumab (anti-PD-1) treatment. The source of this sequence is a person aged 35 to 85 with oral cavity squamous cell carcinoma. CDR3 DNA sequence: TGTGCCAGCAGTTTGCCGCTGACGGGGCATCACAGTGGCTACACCTTC. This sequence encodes CASSLPLTGHHSGYTF.